These 10 T cell receptor beta chains originate from one sample sequenced in a study of T cell repertoires in cytomegalovirus infection. TCRdb reprocessed the reads via MiXCR and lists one record per CDR3 protein. The sample yields some 180,000 distinct CDR3 sequences, approximately 18% seen once. The material sequenced was CD8+ T cells from PBMCs. These receptors all stem from a human donor in good health (CMV status not recorded). Some clones in this sample may be carry-over from other donors' samples.

This clonotype was counted between two and nine times. The V and J genes are TRBV4-2 and TRBJ2-3, with TRBD2 matching 9 bases. J lost 2 bases, V lost 4 bases, and 10 bases had no gene match. The CDR3 contains 17 residues. Germline V gives CDR1 LGHNA, CDR2 YNFKEQ. The CDR3 bases are TGTGCCAGCAGCCTCGGCGCTAGCGGGGACCCCACAGATACGCAGTATTTT. Amino acid sequence: CASSLGASGDPTDTQYF.

The V call is TRBV27, the J call TRBJ2-7; D call uncertain. This CDR3 has 14 residues. The V gene's germline CDR1 is MNHEY and CDR2 SMNVEV (reference sequence). The germline V and J ends were trimmed by 11 bases and 2 bases, with 19 bases remaining between them. The CDR3 is CASSGGPFTYEQYF. DNA for the CDR3: TGTGCCTCCTCCGGTGGGCCCTTTACCTACGAGCAGTACTTC.

The chain uses TRBV5-1 and TRBJ1-2; D perhaps matches TRBD1 (5 bases). V was clipped by 0 bases and J by 0 bases, with 12 bases between them. The germline V gene encodes CDR1 SGHRS and CDR2 YFSETQ. The CDR3 covers 16 residues. The CDR3, as DNA: TGCGCCAGCAGCTTGGCCGGGGCATCTCCTAACTATGGCTACACCTTC. This gives the protein CASSLAGASPNYGYTF. Variable domain in full (rest from reference TRBV5-1 and TRBJ1-2): KAGVTQTPRYLIKTRGQQVTLSCSPISGHRSVSWYQQTPGQGLQFLFEYFSETQRNKGNFPGRFSGRQFSNSRSEMNVSTLELGDSALYLCASSLAGASPNYGYTFGSGTRLTVV.

This chain joins TRBV9 and TRBJ2-1; 7 positions agree with TRBD2. V shed 4 bases, J shed 2 bases, and the junction held 3 bases outside the gene matches. The CDR3 is made up of 14 amino acids. The V gene's germline CDR1 is SGDLS and CDR2 YYNGEE. The CDR3 coding sequence is TGTGCCAGCAGCTCCCGGGGGGCCTACAATGAGCAGTTCTTC. It yields the protein CASSSRGAYNEQFF.

This clonotype was counted a few times. V gene TRBV4-3 combines with J gene TRBJ1-2; D possibly corresponds to TRBD1 (6 bases). This CDR3 has 17 residues. V lost 0 bases and J lost 4, with 18 bases in between. CDR1 is LGHNA, CDR2 YSLEER, per germline. Here the CDR3 reads CASSQDLGGRLPYGYTF. Here the CDR3 DNA reads TGCGCCAGCAGCCAAGATCTAGGGGGGAGGCTACCCTATGGCTACACCTTC.

The chain is built from TRBV6-1 and TRBJ1-5; D gene ambiguous. This CDR3 region has 13 residues. V lost 1 base and J lost 5, with 6 bases in between. Looked up from germline, CDR1 is MNHNS and CDR2 is SASEGT. The CDR3 DNA reads TGTGCCAGCAGTGAAGGGTTATATCAGCCCCAGCATTTT. Translating it yields CASSEGLYQPQHF.

The J gene is TRBJ2-1, the V gene TRBV29-1, with unresolved D. V was pared by 6 bases and J by 7 bases, with 13 bases between. Germline-derived CDR1 and CDR2 are SQVTM and ANQGSEA. The CDR3 runs to 12 residues. The CDR3 protein is CSVLRFGNEQFF. The CDR3 nucleotides read TGCAGCGTCCTTCGTTTCGGTAATGAGCAGTTCTTC.

This clonotype showed up just a few times. The chain has TRBV29-1 and TRBJ2-3, with TRBD2 matching 9 bases. Per the germline V gene, CDR1 is SQVTM and CDR2 is ANQGSEA. V dropped 0 bases and J dropped 0; count of bases not matched to a gene: 4. The CDR3 is made up of 16 amino acids. The CDR3 here is CSVEDPSGESTDTQYF. The CDR3 DNA follows: TGCAGCGTTGAAGATCCTAGCGGGGAAAGCACAGATACGCAGTATTTT.

This clonotype was seen only a few times. V is TRBV6-2 or TRBV6-3 and J is TRBJ1-2; no reliable D call. The CDR3 is 14 residues long. Trimming stripped 2 bases from V and 2 bases from J, with 9 bases between. Germline loops: CDR1 MNHEY, CDR2 SVGEGT. CDR3 residues: CASSYVRSNYGYTF. For the CDR3, the DNA is TGTGCCAGCAGTTACGTACGGTCGAACTATGGCTACACCTTC.

This clonotype was detected a few times. This chain links TRBV7-2 with TRBJ1-2; TRBD1 matches 8 bases. The CDR3 contains 15 residues. Per the germline V gene, CDR1 is SGHTA and CDR2 is FQGNSA. Trimming at V came to 5 bases and at J to 2 bases, leaving 7 bases not matched to a gene. CDR3 region: CASSQVTGGNYGYTF. The CDR3 region has the DNA TGTGCCAGCAGCCAAGTAACAGGGGGGAACTATGGCTACACCTTC.